The T cell receptor (beta chain) described here comes from a study of T cells in Graves' hyperthyroidism and ophthalmopathy (dated by TCRdb to about 2019). Context from the whole study: Peripheral blood samples were taken at the time of initial diagnosis, prior to any treatment. Once sampling was done, hyperthyroidism patients were given methimazole at a starting dose of 30 mg daily, whereas ophthalmopathy patients were given high-dose intravenous methylprednisolone. A discovery cohort of approximately 100 patients, 43 with Graves' ophthalmopathy and about 60 with stable Graves' hyperthyroidism, was used to find distinguishing TCR V-J signatures. According to the paper, TCR Vbeta CDR3 sequencing was carried out on 135 peripheral blood samples, which came from 40 to 45 ophthalmopathy, some 73 hyperthyroidism and some 17 progressor patients. In more than 5 Graves' hyperthyroidism patients, the study also compared T-cell repertoires from thyroid tissue with T-cell repertoires from blood. Prospective prediction of ophthalmopathy was tested in an independent validation cohort of fewer than 20 hyperthyroidism patients and 15 to 17 patients who later progressed to ophthalmopathy. The approximately 100 discovery patients were randomly divided into training and test sets at a 7:3 ratio.

Hyperthyroidism patients were aged 18 to 65 years and newly diagnosed, with disease duration of less than 2 months. Exclusion was applied to patients with uncontrolled infections, other autoimmune diseases, pregnancy or lactation. Diagnoses were established on the basis of clinical symptoms, serum thyroxine and TRAb, thyroid ultrasound, and orbital computed tomography. Blood from progressor patients was drawn when they were first diagnosed with hyperthyroidism, before any ophthalmopathy symptoms appeared. PBMCs were isolated from 7.5 to 10 ml of fresh peripheral blood by Ficoll-Paque density gradient centrifugation. Patients classed as progressors first received a Graves' hyperthyroidism diagnosis and then went on to develop ophthalmopathy during follow-up. Total RNA was extracted using Trizol reagent, and RNA quality was assessed on an Agilent 2100 Bioanalyzer. Overall results and qualifications from the work: Sample size was not statistically predetermined, and investigators were not blinded to group allocation. Most expanded thyroid clonotypes (frequency above 0.001) were also detected in blood, suggesting blood repertoires may reflect thyroid immune responses. Ophthalmopathy was separated from stable hyperthyroidism by a 13 V-J signature model, with approximately 85% sensitivity and about 81% specificity obtained in cross-validation and 80%/75% obtained in testing. In validation, progression to ophthalmopathy was predicted by the model with around 71% sensitivity and under 85% specificity, a median of approximately 6.5 months before onset.

Taken from the germline V gene (reference sequence), the CDR1 and CDR2 loops are SEHNR and FQNEAQ. From the cysteine through the phenylalanine, the CDR3 covers 12 amino acids. Only the CDR3 DNA is retained, 36 bases long and in frame from the first base. Trimming costs V 1 base and J 5 bases, and their ends lie 5 bases apart. The sample holds many counts of this clonotype. This receptor's antigen is unknown. No much larger clone exists at a distance of one base, and base qualities are not known. The TCR beta CDR3 regions were amplified from the RNA transcripts. A first-round RT-PCR of the TCR CDR3 used the HTBI primer set with the Qiagen OneStep RT-PCR kit. Libraries were constructed in a second round of multiplex PCR, after which size selection and purification were performed. Sequencing of the libraries was done on an Illumina HiSeq2000 using paired-end 100 bp reads. From the authors' description of their analysis: SOAPnuke was used to process the raw data, removing reads that contained adapters or uncalled bases, had a mean Phred below 15, or lacked an exact match to the constant primer or identifier. COPE v1.2.5 was used to merge high-quality paired reads, and clonotypes were defined as unique nucleotide sequences. Clonotypes were aligned to IMGT TRBV, TRBD and TRBJ reference segments using MiTCR v1.1. The analysis included only V-J combinations with a frequency above 0.0001, which together covered roughly 99% of the repertoires. The TCS score was defined as F50 (clonal expansion) divided by E x V (chaos), with BLOSUM62-based TCRdist calculated between CDR3 peptides within each V-J. Welch's t-statistics and random forest reduced several hundred V-J features to 13, which were used in a naive Bayes classifier (R e1071). The raw public reads went through TCRdb reprocessing: fastp at Q25, MiXCR clone calling, in-frame beta chains kept. Here each entry gathers all rows of one CDR3 protein and keeps the most common genes and DNA. It is TCRdb's table, rather than the study itself, that gives the V and J calls and clone size. Within this sample are 380,000 or so distinct CDR3 sequences, with approximately 15% of them counted one time only. The ten largest clones capture about a fifth of the sample.

The sample consisted of blood. The V and J segments used are TRBV7-9 and TRBJ1-1; too little of a D gene remains to name it. This TCR came from a man aged 25-45 years with Graves' hyperthyroidism that later progressed to Graves' ophthalmopathy. The DNA reads TGTGCCAGCAGCTTAGTCCCAACTGAAGCTTTCTTT. This encodes CASSLVPTEAFF.